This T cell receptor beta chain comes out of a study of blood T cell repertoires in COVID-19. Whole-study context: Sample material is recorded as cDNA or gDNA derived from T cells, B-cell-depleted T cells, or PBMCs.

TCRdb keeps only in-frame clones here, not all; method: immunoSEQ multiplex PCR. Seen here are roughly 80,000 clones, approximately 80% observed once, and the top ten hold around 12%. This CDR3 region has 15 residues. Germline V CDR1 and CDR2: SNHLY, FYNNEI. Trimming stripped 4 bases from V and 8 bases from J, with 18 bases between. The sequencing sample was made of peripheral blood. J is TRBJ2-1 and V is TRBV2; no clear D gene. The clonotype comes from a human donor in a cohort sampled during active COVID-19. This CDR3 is CASSGGPVLTYEQFF. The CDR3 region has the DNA TGTGCCAGCAGTGGAGGTCCAGTACTTACTTATGAGCAGTTCTTC. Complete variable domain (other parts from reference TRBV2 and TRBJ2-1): EPEVTQTPSHQVTQMGQEVILRCVPISNHLYFYWYRQILGQKVEFLVSFYNNEISEKSEIFDDQFSVERPDGSNFTLKIRSTKLEDSAMYFCASSGGPVLTYEQFFGPGTRLTVL.